This T cell receptor beta chain is from a study of CD8 T cells in Susac syndrome. The authors reverse transcribed roughly 0.5 to 1 ug RNA with random hexamers. Amplification of TCR beta CDR3 by immunoSEQ multiplex PCR spanned 54 Vbeta and 13 Jbeta. Using its own MiXCR run on the immunoSEQ multiplex PCR reads, TCRdb lists one record per CDR3 protein. The data show approximately 210,000 distinct CDR3 sequences, approximately 95% seen once. This sequence was found in a human donor with multiple sclerosis. The sequencing input was CD4+ T cells from PBMCs.

The CDR3 coding sequence is TGTGCCAGCAGCCAAGTCTGGCTAGCAGAGACCCAGTACTTC. This translates into CASSQVWLAETQYF. The gene calls are TRBV4-2 and TRBJ2-5, with a tentative D call TRBD2 (5 bases). This CDR3 is 14 amino acids long. The germline V gene encodes CDR1 LGHNA and CDR2 YNFKEQ. The V and J ends lost 1 base and 4 bases respectively, with 10 bases between them.